These 22 T cell receptor beta chains were sequenced from one sample in a study of cytomegalovirus exposure and HLA in healthy donors. Use of 60 Vbeta and 13 Jbeta primers characterized the PCR. Assay: immunoSEQ multiplex PCR; the TCRdb copy retains only in-frame clones and omits some. The sample has 88,000 or so clones, approximately 60% seen once. Sequenced input: PBMCs. These receptors were obtained from a male donor in good health and CMV-seropositive.

This clone has only a few counts. V is TRBV7-6 and J is TRBJ2-7, with 7 bases matching TRBD1. The CDR3 covers 15 residues. V shed 4 bases, J shed 2 bases, and the junction held 8 bases outside the gene matches. CDR1 and CDR2 from the germline V gene are SGHVS and FNYEAQ. In nucleotides, the CDR3 is TGTGCCAGCAGCTATTCCGACAGGGACCCCTACGAGCAGTACTTC. Its translation is CASSYSDRDPYEQYF.

The chain employs TRBV29-1 and TRBJ1-5, with D possibly being TRBD1 (6 bases). V was pared by 6 bases and J by 8 bases, with 17 bases between. CDR3 size: 13 residues. The germline CDR1 and CDR2 sequences are SQVTM and ANQGSEA. CDR3 region: CSVRNRDYEPQHF. DNA of the CDR3: TGCAGCGTCCGAAACAGGGACTACGAGCCCCAGCATTTT.

The J gene is TRBJ1-2, the V gene TRBV19; 11 nucleotides align to TRBD1. The CDR3 contains 14 residues. CDR1 and CDR2 from the germline V gene are LNHDA and SQIVND (reference sequence). V lost 7 bases, J lost 5 bases, and 6 bases stayed unmatched. CDR3 coding DNA: TGTGCCAGTACCAGGACAGGGGGCGGATATGGCTACACCTTC. The encoded protein is CASTRTGGGYGYTF. The complete variable domain, with remaining parts taken from reference TRBV19 and TRBJ1-2, reads DGGITQSPKYLFRKEGQNVTLSCEQNLNHDAMYWYRQDPGQGLRLIYYSQIVNDFQKGDIAEGYSVSREKKESFPLTVTSAQKNPTAFYLCASTRTGGGYGYTFGSGTRLTVV.

The gene calls are TRBV9 and TRBJ2-7; TRBD1 matches 8 bases. V trimming: 0 bases; J trimming: 0 bases; junction bases outside the gene matches: 5. The CDR3 is 16 residues long. Germline V gives CDR1 SGDLS, CDR2 YYNGEE. The CDR3 DNA follows: TGTGCCAGCAGCGTAGCTTCAGGGGGCTACTCCTACGAGCAGTACTTC. Amino acid sequence: CASSVASGGYSYEQYF.

The chain joins TRBV6-5 to TRBJ2-1, with 9 positions matching TRBD2. The CDR3 runs 13 residues. CDR1 and CDR2 (germline): MNHEY, SVGAGI. The ends lost 9 bases at V and 4 bases at J; junction bases unmatched: 4. The CDR3 region is CASSGSIYNEQFF. CDR3 in DNA: TGTGCCAGTAGCGGGAGTATATACAATGAGCAGTTCTTC.

Only a few counts were recorded for this clone. The V and J genes are TRBV28 and TRBJ1-5; TRBD1 matches 9 bases. This CDR3 has 13 residues. Looked up from germline, CDR1 is MDHEN and CDR2 is SYDVKM. Trimming removed 3 bases from V and 15 bases from J; junction bases left unmatched: 9. CDR3 region: CASSFGVGQGWHF. DNA of the CDR3: TGTGCCAGCAGTTTCGGTGTCGGACAGGGGTGGCATTTT. Using reference TRBV28 and TRBJ1-5 for the parts outside the CDR3, the full variable domain is DVKVTQSSRYLVKRTGEKVFLECVQDMDHENMFWYRQDPGLGLRLIYFSYDVKMKEKGDIPEGYSVSREKKERFSLILESASTNQTSMYLCASSFGVGQGWHFGDGTRLSIL.

This chain connects TRBV9 to TRBJ2-7; 11 positions agree with TRBD1. CDR1 and CDR2 from the germline V gene are SGDLS and YYNGEE. There are 14 residues in the CDR3. With 4 bases clipped from V and 2 bases from J, the junction kept 2 bases outside the gene matches. This CDR3 reads CASSLGQGAYEQYF. DNA of the CDR3: TGTGCCAGCAGCTTGGGACAGGGGGCCTACGAGCAGTACTTC.

The chain uses TRBV5-6 and TRBJ2-2; 7 bases map to TRBD2. The trim removed 0 bases at V and 4 bases at J, leaving 6 bases unmatched. There are 16 residues in the CDR3. CDR1 SGHDT and CDR2 YYEEEE come from the germline V gene. In DNA, the CDR3 is TGTGCCAGCAGCTTGGATATGGGCGGGGGCACCGGGGAGCTGTTTTTT. It yields the protein CASSLDMGGGTGELFF.

The V call is TRBV18, the J call TRBJ2-7, with D maybe TRBD1 (8 bases). This CDR3 spans 14 amino acids. The V end was cut by 3 bases, the J end by 11 bases, with 20 bases between. The germline V gene encodes CDR1 KGHSH and CDR2 LQKENI. CDR3 protein: CASSPRTGGESKYF. The CDR3 DNA is TGTGCCAGCTCACCCCGAACAGGGGGGGAGTCGAAGTACTTC. The complete variable domain, with remaining parts taken from reference TRBV18 and TRBJ2-7, reads NAGVMQNPRHLVRRRGQEARLRCSPMKGHSHVYWYRQLPEEGLKFMVYLQKENIIDESGMPKERFSAEFPKEGPSILRIQQVVRGDSAAYFCASSPRTGGESKYFGPGTRLTVT.

This clone has only a few counts. The V call is TRBV19, the J call TRBJ1-5; 7 nucleotides agree with TRBD1. The CDR3 covers 15 residues. V lost 1 base, J lost 3 bases, and 3 bases stayed unmatched. Germline CDR1 and CDR2: LNHDA and SQIVND (reference sequence). CDR3 loop: CASSIGRGNNQPQHF. Written as DNA, the CDR3 is TGTGCCAGTAGTATAGGCAGGGGGAACAATCAGCCCCAGCATTTT.

The rearrangement uses TRBV11-2 and TRBJ2-1, with a weak D call TRBD2 (5 bases). Germline lookup yields CDR1 SGHAT and CDR2 FQNNGV. The CDR3 consists of 16 residues. The V gene lost 1 base and the J gene lost 1 base, with 11 bases spanning the gap. The CDR3 coding sequence is TGTGCCAGCAGCTTAGTACTAGTGGGTTCCTACAATGAGCAGTTCTTC. It specifies CASSLVLVGSYNEQFF.

In nucleotides, the CDR3 is TGTGCCAGCAGCGACCCGGGACAGGGAAGTAGGGATGAAAAACTGTTTTTT. Translation gives CASSDPGQGSRDEKLFF. The chain couples TRBV5-4 to TRBJ1-4, with TRBD1 identical over 9 bases. The length of the CDR3 is 17 residues. The germline V gene encodes CDR1 SGHNT and CDR2 YYREEE (reference sequence). V was clipped by 4 bases and J by 6 bases; unmatched bases: 13.

This CDR3 is CASSPDRGGFVRQYF. In DNA form, the CDR3 reads TGTGCCAGCAGCCCGGACAGGGGAGGATTCGTACGCCAGTACTTC. The genes are TRBV7-9 and TRBJ2-7, with TRBD1 matching 9 bases. This CDR3 has 15 residues. The germline V gene encodes CDR1 SEHNR and CDR2 FQNEAQ (reference sequence). The trim removed 5 bases at V and 10 bases at J, leaving 15 bases unmatched.

The J gene is TRBJ2-1, the V gene TRBV29-1; TRBD2 aligns across 7 bases. The CDR3 consists of 15 residues. CDR1 is SQVTM and CDR2 is ANQGSEA in the germline V gene. Trimming at V came to 6 bases and at J to 2 bases, leaving 10 bases not matched to a gene. The DNA for the CDR3 is TGCAGCGTGGCACACGGGGGGTTAACCTACAATGAGCAGTTCTTC. Translating it yields CSVAHGGLTYNEQFF.

This clone occurred a few times. The genes are TRBV2 and TRBJ2-3; 9 bases align to TRBD2. The V segment lost 8 bases and the J segment 2 bases; nucleotides outside the gene matches: 5. The CDR3 has 14 amino acids. Germline V gives CDR1 SNHLY, CDR2 FYNNEI. CDR3: CASSASGATDTQYF. The CDR3 region has the DNA TGTGCCAGCTCGGCTAGCGGGGCCACAGATACGCAGTATTTT.

The chain joins TRBV28 to TRBJ2-1; 8 nucleotides agree with TRBD1. CDR1 and CDR2 from the germline V gene are MDHEN and SYDVKM. Trimming cost V 3 bases and J 13 bases; bases outside gene matches: 5. The CDR3 extends over 12 amino acids. The CDR3 DNA follows: TGTGCCAGCAGTTTGCCCGGACAGGGACAGTTCTTC. This gives the protein CASSLPGQGQFF.

For the CDR3, the DNA is TGCTGCGGGGGGGAGGGACACAATGAGCAGTTCTTC. Its translation is CCGGEGHNEQFF. The rearrangement uses TRBV29-1 and TRBJ2-1; TRBD2 agrees at 9 bases. This CDR3 is 12 amino acids long. The germline CDR1 and CDR2 sequences are SQVTM and ANQGSEA.

J is TRBJ2-3 and V is TRBV9, with D perhaps TRBD1 (5 bases). V was pared by 0 bases and J by 3 bases, with 11 bases between. Per the germline V gene, CDR1 is SGDLS and CDR2 is YYNGEE. There are 15 residues in the CDR3. The CDR3 is CASSVAGRVTDTQYF. The CDR3 DNA reads as TGTGCCAGCAGCGTAGCAGGCAGGGTAACAGATACGCAGTATTTT.

The chain recombines TRBV1 with TRBJ2-7; the table's D call TRBD1 went unverified against the DNA. TRBV1 has pseudogene status. The CDR3 consists of 17 residues. The CDR3 bases are TGCACCAGCAGCCAAGACCTCGGACAGGGCCCCTACTACGAGCAGTACTTC. Protein sequence: CTSSQDLGQGPYYEQYF.

The chain is built from TRBV29-1 and TRBJ2-2; D not certain. CDR3 length: 13 residues. The V end lost 2 bases, the J end lost 6 bases, and 10 bases lay between the germline ends. Per germline, CDR1 SQVTM and CDR2 ANQGSEA. CDR3: CSVETRNPGELFF. DNA for the CDR3: TGCAGCGTTGAAACGCGTAACCCCGGGGAGCTGTTTTTT.

The chain couples TRBV7-3 to TRBJ1-1; 9 nucleotides match TRBD1. J was trimmed by 0 bases and V by 0 bases; bases with no gene match: 11. This CDR3 has 19 amino acids. Germline V CDR1 and CDR2: SGHTA, FQGTGA. The chain's CDR3 is CASSLTSSGQGSLNTEAFF. CDR3 in DNA: TGTGCCAGCAGCTTAACGTCTTCAGGACAGGGGTCATTGAACACTGAAGCTTTCTTT.

The DNA for the CDR3 is TGTGCCAGCAGCTTAGTTCCTAGTGGGGGGTTGGGAGAAAATGAAAAACTGTTTTTT. It translates to CASSLVPSGGLGENEKLFF. The chain employs TRBV7-2 and TRBJ1-4; D might be TRBD1 (5 bases). The CDR3 has 19 residues. Germline values: CDR1 SGHTA, CDR2 FQGNSA. Between the trimmed V and J ends, which lost 1 base and 5 bases, there was a span of 23 bases.